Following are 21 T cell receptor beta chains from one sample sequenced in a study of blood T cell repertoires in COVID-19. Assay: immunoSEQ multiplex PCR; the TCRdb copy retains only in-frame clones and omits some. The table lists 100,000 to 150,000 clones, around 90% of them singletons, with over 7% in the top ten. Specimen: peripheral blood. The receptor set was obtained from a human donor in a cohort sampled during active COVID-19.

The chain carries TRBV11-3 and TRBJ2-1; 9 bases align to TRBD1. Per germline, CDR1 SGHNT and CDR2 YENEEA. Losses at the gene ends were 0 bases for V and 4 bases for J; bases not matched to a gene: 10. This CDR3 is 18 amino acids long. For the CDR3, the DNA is TGTGCCAGCAGCTTAGATTCCCGCCGGACAGGGGTTTACAATGAGCAGTTCTTC. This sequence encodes CASSLDSRRTGVYNEQFF.

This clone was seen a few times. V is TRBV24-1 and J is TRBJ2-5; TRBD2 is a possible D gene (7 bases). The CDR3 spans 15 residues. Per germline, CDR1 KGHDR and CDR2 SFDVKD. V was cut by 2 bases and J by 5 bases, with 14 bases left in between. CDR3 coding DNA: TGTGCCACCAGTGATTCTGGGAGGGGGGCCGAGACCCAGTACTTC. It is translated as CATSDSGRGAETQYF.

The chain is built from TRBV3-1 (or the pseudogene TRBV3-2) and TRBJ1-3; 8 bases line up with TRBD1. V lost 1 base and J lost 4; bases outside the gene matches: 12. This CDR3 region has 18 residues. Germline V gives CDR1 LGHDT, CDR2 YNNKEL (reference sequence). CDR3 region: CASSQAPPRTGRGNTIYF. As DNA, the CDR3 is TGTGCCAGCAGCCAAGCCCCGCCACGGACAGGGAGGGGAAACACCATATATTTT.

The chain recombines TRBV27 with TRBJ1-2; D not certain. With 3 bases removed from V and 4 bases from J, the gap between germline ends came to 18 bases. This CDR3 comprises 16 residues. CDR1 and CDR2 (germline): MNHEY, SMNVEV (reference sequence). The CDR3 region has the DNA TGTGCCAGCAGTTTCTTACCTCCGAGCTTCATCTATGGCTACACCTTC. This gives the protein CASSFLPPSFIYGYTF.

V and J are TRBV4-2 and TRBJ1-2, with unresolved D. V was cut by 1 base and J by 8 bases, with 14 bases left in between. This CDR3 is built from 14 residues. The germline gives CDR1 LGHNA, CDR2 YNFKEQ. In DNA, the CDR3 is TGTGCCAGCAGCCAAGTTGGAGGTGTACGGGGCTACACCTTC. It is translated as CASSQVGGVRGYTF.

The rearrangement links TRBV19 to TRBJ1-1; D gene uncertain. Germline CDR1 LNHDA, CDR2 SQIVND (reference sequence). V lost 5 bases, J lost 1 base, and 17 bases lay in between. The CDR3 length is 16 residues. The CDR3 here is CASSPLGSAGNTEAFF. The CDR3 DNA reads TGTGCCAGTAGTCCCCTGGGGAGCGCGGGGAACACTGAAGCTTTCTTT. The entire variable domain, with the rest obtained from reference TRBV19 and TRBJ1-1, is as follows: DGGITQSPKYLFRKEGQNVTLSCEQNLNHDAMYWYRQDPGQGLRLIYYSQIVNDFQKGDIAEGYSVSREKKESFPLTVTSAQKNPTAFYLCASSPLGSAGNTEAFFGQGTRLTVV.

CDR3 DNA: TGTGCCAGCAGCTCAGGACTGCTGAACACCGGGGAGCTGTTTTTT. Protein product: CASSSGLLNTGELFF. The chain recombines TRBV11-3 with TRBJ2-2; possibly TRBD2 for D (5 bases). Germline V gives CDR1 SGHNT, CDR2 YENEEA. V was cut by 4 bases and J by 1 base, with 10 bases left in between. CDR3 length: 15 residues.

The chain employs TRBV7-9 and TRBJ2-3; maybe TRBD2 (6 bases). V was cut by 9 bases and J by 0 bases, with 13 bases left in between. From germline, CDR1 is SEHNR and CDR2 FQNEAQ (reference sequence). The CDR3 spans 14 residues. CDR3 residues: CASLSGGSTDTQYF. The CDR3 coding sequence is TGTGCCAGTCTTAGCGGAGGGAGCACAGATACGCAGTATTTT.

CDR3 sequence reads: CASRFDRDTDTQYF. DNA of the CDR3: TGTGCAAGTCGCTTCGACAGGGACACAGATACGCAGTATTTT. The V call is TRBV12-2, the J call TRBJ2-3; TRBD1 was called by the table and not checked on the DNA. TRBV12-2 is given as a pseudogene. The CDR3 length is 14 residues.

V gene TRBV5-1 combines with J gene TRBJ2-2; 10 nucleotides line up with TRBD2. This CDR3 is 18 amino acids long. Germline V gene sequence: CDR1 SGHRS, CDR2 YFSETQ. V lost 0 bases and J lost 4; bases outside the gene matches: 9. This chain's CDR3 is CASSLELAGGRGTGELFF. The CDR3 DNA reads TGCGCCAGCAGCTTGGAATTAGCGGGGGGCCGCGGCACCGGGGAGCTGTTTTTT.

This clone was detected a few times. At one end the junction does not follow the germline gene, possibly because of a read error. The DNA for the CDR3 is TGTGCTAGCAGCTCCGTAGGGACAGGGGGGAGAGAGACCCAGTACTTC. It specifies CASSSVGTGGRETQYF. V is TRBV7-7 and J is TRBJ2-5, with 11 bases lining up with TRBD1. The CDR3 covers 16 residues. The germline V gene encodes CDR1 SSHAT and CDR2 FNYEAQ (reference sequence).

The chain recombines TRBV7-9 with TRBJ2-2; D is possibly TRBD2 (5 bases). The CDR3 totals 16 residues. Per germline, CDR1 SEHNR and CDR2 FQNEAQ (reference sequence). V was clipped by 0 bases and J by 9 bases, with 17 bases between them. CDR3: CASSLAGLTRTRELFF. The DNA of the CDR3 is TGTGCCAGCAGCTTAGCCGGCCTCACTAGAACCAGGGAGCTGTTTTTT.

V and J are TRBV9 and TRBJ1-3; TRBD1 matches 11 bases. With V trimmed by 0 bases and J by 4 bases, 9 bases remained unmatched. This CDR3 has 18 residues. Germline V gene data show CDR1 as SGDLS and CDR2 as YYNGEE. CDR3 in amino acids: CASSVGPPGQGVGNTIYF. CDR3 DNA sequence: TGTGCCAGCAGCGTAGGCCCTCCGGGACAGGGGGTAGGAAACACCATATATTTT.

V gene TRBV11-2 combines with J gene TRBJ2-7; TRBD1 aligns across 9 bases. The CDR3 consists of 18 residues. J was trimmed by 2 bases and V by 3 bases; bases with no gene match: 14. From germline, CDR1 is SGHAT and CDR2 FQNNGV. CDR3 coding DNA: TGTGCCAGCAGCTTCGACTTAAAGGGGACAGGGAGTGCCTACGAGCAGTACTTC. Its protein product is CASSFDLKGTGSAYEQYF. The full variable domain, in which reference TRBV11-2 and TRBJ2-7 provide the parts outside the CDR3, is EAGVAQSPRYKIIEKRQSVAFWCNPISGHATLYWYQQILGQGPKLLIQFQNNGVVDDSQLPKDRFSAERLKGVDSTLKIQPAKLEDSAVYLCASSFDLKGTGSAYEQYFGPGTRLTVT.

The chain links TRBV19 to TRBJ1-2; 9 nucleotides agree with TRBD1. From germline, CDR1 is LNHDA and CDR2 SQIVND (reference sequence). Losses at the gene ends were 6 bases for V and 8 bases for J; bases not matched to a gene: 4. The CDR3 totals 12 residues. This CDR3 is CASRPDRGGYTF. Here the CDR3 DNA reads TGTGCCAGTAGGCCGGACAGGGGAGGCTACACCTTC.

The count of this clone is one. The CDR3 loop is CASSESSGQETQYF. The CDR3 bases are TGCGCCAGCAGTGAGTCGTCAGGGCAAGAGACCCAGTACTTC. The chain recombines TRBV10-1 with TRBJ2-5, with D possibly being TRBD1 (5 bases). CDR1 is WNHNN and CDR2 is SYGVQD in the germline V gene (reference sequence). The CDR3 is 14 residues long. Trimming removed 0 bases from V and 2 bases from J, with 7 bases in between.

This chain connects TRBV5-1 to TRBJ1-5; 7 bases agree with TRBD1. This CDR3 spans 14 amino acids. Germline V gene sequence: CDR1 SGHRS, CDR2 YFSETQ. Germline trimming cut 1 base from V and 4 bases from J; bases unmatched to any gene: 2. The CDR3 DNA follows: TGCGCCAGCAGCTTGACAGGGGATAATCAGCCCCAGCATTTT. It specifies CASSLTGDNQPQHF.

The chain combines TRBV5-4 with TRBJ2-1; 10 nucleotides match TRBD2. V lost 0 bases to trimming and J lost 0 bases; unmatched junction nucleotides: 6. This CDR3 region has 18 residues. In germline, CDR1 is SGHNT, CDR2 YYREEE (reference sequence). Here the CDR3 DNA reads TGTGCCAGCAGCTTGGGTCTATTAGCGGGAGGCTCCTACAATGAGCAGTTCTTC. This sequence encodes CASSLGLLAGGSYNEQFF.

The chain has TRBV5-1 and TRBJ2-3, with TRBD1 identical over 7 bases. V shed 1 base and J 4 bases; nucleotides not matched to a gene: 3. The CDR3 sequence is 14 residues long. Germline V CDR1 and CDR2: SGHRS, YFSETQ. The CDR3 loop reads CASSLRQGPDTQYF. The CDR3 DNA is TGCGCCAGCAGCTTGAGACAGGGTCCAGATACGCAGTATTTT.

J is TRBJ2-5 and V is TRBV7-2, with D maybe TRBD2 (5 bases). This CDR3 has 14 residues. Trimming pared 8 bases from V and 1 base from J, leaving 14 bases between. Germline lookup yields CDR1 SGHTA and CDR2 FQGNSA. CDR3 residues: CASLADLAQETQYF. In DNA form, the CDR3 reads TGTGCCAGCCTCGCGGACTTAGCCCAAGAGACCCAGTACTTC.

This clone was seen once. CDR3 amino acids: CASQEAGQGGYEQFF. DNA for the CDR3: TGTGCCAGCCAGGAGGCGGGACAGGGGGGGTATGAGCAGTTCTTC. This chain joins TRBV19 and TRBJ2-1; 11 bases align to TRBD1. V was pared by 9 bases and J by 8 bases, with 12 bases of the junction left unmatched. The CDR3 loop spans 15 amino acids. CDR1 and CDR2 (germline): LNHDA, SQIVND (reference sequence).